This TCR beta chain originates from a study of Ad26.COV2.S vaccination and SARS-CoV-2 variants. Study information: Donor was assigned to the Ad26.COV2.S arm of trial COV1001. Dosing was one shot or two shots 56 days apart. General study results and limits: Vaccinees reportedly had broad spike-specific CD8+ and CD4+ T cell responses.

V shed 0 bases and J shed 8 bases, with 11 bases lying between them. Looked up from germline, CDR1 is SGHRS and CDR2 is YFSETQ. The CDR3 is made up of 13 amino acids. Treatment specified: some 20 received Ad26.COV2.S at low or high dose, single or two shots; 5 received placebo; per-sample allocation not given. Specimen acquisition occurred on day 63 following the initial vaccine or placebo injection. Spike of the Wuhan-strain SARS-CoV-2 was expressed by an Ad26 vector, which formed the vaccine. Regarding this clone: Its antigen is not identified.

The method was immunoSEQ multiplex PCR; TCRdb's version includes in-frame clones alone and lacks a portion of them. Of around 300,000 clones listed, approximately 90% are singletons. The V and J genes are TRBV5-1 and TRBJ1-1, with D perhaps matching TRBD1 (6 bases). This TCR derives from a person between 18 and 65 years old who received the Ad26.COV2.S COVID-19 vaccine or a placebo. This specimen was peripheral blood, taken in a trial of Ad26.COV2.S vaccine versus placebo. The CDR3 is CASSLEADREAFF. CDR3 bases: TGCGCCAGCAGCTTGGAAGCTGACAGGGAAGCTTTCTTT. The full variable domain, with the rest looked up from reference TRBV5-1 and TRBJ1-1, is KAGVTQTPRYLIKTRGQQVTLSCSPISGHRSVSWYQQTPGQGLQFLFEYFSETQRNKGNFPGRFSGRQFSNSRSEMNVSTLELGDSALYLCASSLEADREAFFGQGTRLTVV.